This T cell receptor beta chain was observed in a study of T cells in Graves' hyperthyroidism and ophthalmopathy. About the research overall: The blood sample was taken at first diagnosis, before treatment began.

Amplification yielded TCR beta CDR3 regions, with RNA transcripts as the source. HTBI primers were used for first-round RT-PCR of the TCR CDR3. TCRdb processed the multiplex PCR reads anew with MiXCR; each CDR3 protein has one entry. The sample contains about 400,000 distinct CDR3 sequences, about an eighth of which appear only once. Germline V gene data show CDR1 as SGHTA and CDR2 as FQGNSA. Trimming at V came to 1 base and at J to 4 bases, leaving 8 bases not matched to a gene. The CDR3 length is 16 residues. This clonotype appeared many times. Sequencing was carried out using blood. The chain carries TRBV7-2 and TRBJ2-7, with 9 bases matching TRBD1. The clonotype originates from a man in his fifties or sixties with Graves' ophthalmopathy. The CDR3 sequence: CASSLDPDRGTYEQYF. CDR3 coding DNA: TGTGCCAGCAGCTTAGATCCGGACAGGGGAACATACGAGCAGTACTTC.